Following are 13 T cell receptor beta chains from one sample sequenced in a study of blood T cell repertoires in COVID-19. Clones were sequenced by immunoSEQ multiplex PCR, and TCRdb holds only the in-frame ones, with some missing. The profile shows under 150,000 clones, 81% of them singletons. Sequencing was done on a sample of peripheral blood. These receptors came from a man between 50 and 59 years old with acute or convalescent COVID-19.

The CDR3 reads CASSFGEILATGYGYTF. CDR3 bases: TGTGCCAGCAGCTTCGGAGAAATATTAGCTACGGGATATGGCTACACCTTC. V and J are TRBV5-4 and TRBJ1-2; D is ambiguous. Trimming removed 2 bases at V and 5 bases at J, with 22 bases between. The CDR3 totals 17 residues. Germline CDR1 reads SGHNT; CDR2 reads YYREEE (reference sequence).

The chain is built from TRBV28 and TRBJ1-1; TRBD1 aligns across 11 bases. V shed 3 bases and J 4 bases; nucleotides not matched to a gene: 13. CDR3 size: 18 residues. Germline loops: CDR1 MDHEN, CDR2 SYDVKM. As DNA, the CDR3 is TGTGCCAGCAGTTTCCTCCGTGGGACAGGGGGGCTCGGCACTGAAGCTTTCTTT. Its protein product is CASSFLRGTGGLGTEAFF.

This chain connects TRBV6-6 to TRBJ1-2; D is perhaps TRBD1 (6 bases). Germline V gene data show CDR1 as MNHNY and CDR2 as SVGAGI (reference sequence). The CDR3 contains 14 residues. V was trimmed by 6 bases and J by 8 bases, leaving 19 bases between them. The CDR3 DNA follows: TGTGCCAGCAGGGGACAAGACAGCCTAAGGGGCTACACCTTC. It encodes CASRGQDSLRGYTF.

This chain joins TRBV2 and TRBJ2-3; 11 nucleotides align to TRBD1. This CDR3 is 13 amino acids long. Germline V gene sequence: CDR1 SNHLY, CDR2 FYNNEI. The V gene end was trimmed by 6 bases and the J gene end by 7 bases; junction bases not matched to a gene: 3. CDR3 coding DNA: TGTGCCAGCAGGGACAGGGGGCCGAATACGCAGTATTTT. This gives the protein CASRDRGPNTQYF.

The chain combines TRBV5-1 with TRBJ2-7, with D possibly being TRBD1 (5 bases). The V end lost 2 bases, the J end lost 2 bases, and 11 bases lay between the germline ends. Germline CDR1 is SGHRS and CDR2 is YFSETQ. CDR3 length equals 14 residues. The CDR3 loop reads CASSFDSPPYEQYF. The CDR3 coding sequence is TGCGCCAGCAGCTTCGACAGCCCACCCTACGAGCAGTACTTC.

The J gene is TRBJ1-5, the V gene TRBV9; tentative D call: TRBD1 (6 bases). Germline V gives CDR1 SGDLS, CDR2 YYNGEE. The V and J ends lost 6 bases and 1 base respectively, with 11 bases between them. The CDR3 consists of 14 residues. Here the CDR3 reads CASNTGTSNQPQHF. DNA of the CDR3: TGTGCCAGCAATACAGGGACCAGCAATCAGCCCCAGCATTTT.

The V and J genes are TRBV30 and TRBJ1-1, with 11 bases identical to TRBD1. The CDR3 totals 15 residues. Trimming took 3 bases from V and 5 from J; bases not matched to a gene: 8. Germline V gene lookup returns CDR1 GTSNPN and CDR2 SVGIG (reference sequence). CDR3 loop: CAWSQGTGGGTEAFF. CDR3 nucleotide sequence: TGTGCCTGGAGCCAGGGGACAGGGGGAGGGACTGAAGCTTTCTTT.

This clone appeared a few times. The chain has TRBV11-2 and TRBJ2-7; D is ambiguous. The V end lost 1 base, the J end lost 4 bases, and 8 bases lay between the germline ends. In germline, CDR1 is SGHAT, CDR2 FQNNGV. The CDR3 has 13 residues. The DNA of the CDR3 is TGTGCCAGCAGCTTAGGCACGCTATACGAGCAGTACTTC. Protein: CASSLGTLYEQYF.

V usage is TRBV3-1 (or the pseudogene TRBV3-2) and J usage is TRBJ2-3; weak D call: TRBD1 (6 bases). V lost 0 bases, J lost 2 bases, and 12 bases lay in between. CDR3 length equals 16 residues. The germline V gene encodes CDR1 LGHDT and CDR2 YNNKEL (reference sequence). As DNA, the CDR3 is TGTGCCAGCAGCCAAGATTCGGACAGACCCACAGATACGCAGTATTTT. This sequence encodes CASSQDSDRPTDTQYF.

The gene calls are TRBV5-5 and TRBJ1-2; D is perhaps TRBD1 (6 bases). The CDR3 sequence is 13 residues long. Trimming stripped 0 bases from V and 4 bases from J, with 7 bases between. Germline V gene data show CDR1 as SGHKS and CDR2 as YYEKEE (reference sequence). The DNA of the CDR3 is TGTGCCAGCAGCTTGGGACAGGTCTATGGCTACACCTTC. Translating it yields CASSLGQVYGYTF.

The gene calls are TRBV10-2 and TRBJ2-2, with 13 bases fitting TRBD2. V trimming: 5 bases; J trimming: 1 base; junction bases outside the gene matches: 16. Germline assignment: CDR1 WSHSY and CDR2 SAAADI. The CDR3 runs to 21 residues. The CDR3 region is CASSRWGPWTSGGQNTGELFF. CDR3 in DNA: TGCGCCAGCAGTCGATGGGGGCCATGGACTAGCGGGGGACAGAACACCGGGGAGCTGTTTTTT.

This chain connects TRBV18 to TRBJ1-1; TRBD1 matches 8 bases. CDR3 length: 13 amino acids. Germline values: CDR1 KGHSH, CDR2 LQKENI. Germline trimming cut 4 bases from V and 10 bases from J; bases unmatched to any gene: 8. As DNA, the CDR3 is TGTGCCAGCTCACTTGGACAGGGTGGTTCAGCTTTCTTT. Its translation is CASSLGQGGSAFF. Full variable domain (remainder filled in from reference TRBV18 and TRBJ1-1): NAGVMQNPRHLVRRRGQEARLRCSPMKGHSHVYWYRQLPEEGLKFMVYLQKENIIDESGMPKERFSAEFPKEGPSILRIQQVVRGDSAAYFCASSLGQGGSAFFGQGTRLTVV.

This clone was observed a few times. The chain uses TRBV10-3 and TRBJ1-2; D is uncertain. Trimming stripped 6 bases from V and 4 bases from J, with 12 bases between. Germline V lookup: CDR1 ENHRY, CDR2 SYGVKD. This CDR3 has 13 residues. In DNA, the CDR3 is TGTGCCATCAGCTTGCGGGGATTCTATGGCTACACCTTC. Amino acid sequence: CAISLRGFYGYTF.